This T cell receptor beta chain was profiled in a study of Graves' ophthalmopathy and Graves' hyperthyroidism. General study results and limits: The model forecast ophthalmopathy progression, reaching around 66% sensitivity and 72% to 80% specificity. The authors also found most expanded thyroid clonotypes above 0.001 frequency in blood.

Scientists amplified the TCR beta CDR3 regions from RNA transcripts. First-round RT-PCR used HTBI primers; second-round multiplex PCR followed. TCRdb used MiXCR to reprocess the multiplex PCR reads, holding one entry per CDR3 protein. Here the sample spans over 500,000 distinct CDR3 sequences, approximately 21% being singletons. The ends were cut back, 5 bases at V and 5 bases at J, with 10 bases in the middle. The CDR3 has 12 residues. In this sample, this clonotype turned up many times. What it binds is unknown. Serum thyroxine and TRAb, along with clinical symptoms, thyroid ultrasound and orbital computed tomography, were what diagnosis relied on.

The TCR originated in a woman aged 18-35 years with stable Graves' hyperthyroidism. Some clones in this sample may be carry-over from other donors' samples. Sequencing was done on a sample of peripheral blood. The chain recombines TRBV12-3 or TRBV12-4 with TRBJ2-7; D may match TRBD1 or TRBD2 (6 bases each). CDR3 amino acids: CASSPRGDEQYF. The CDR3 coding sequence is TGTGCCAGCAGTCCTAGGGGGGACGAGCAGTACTTC.